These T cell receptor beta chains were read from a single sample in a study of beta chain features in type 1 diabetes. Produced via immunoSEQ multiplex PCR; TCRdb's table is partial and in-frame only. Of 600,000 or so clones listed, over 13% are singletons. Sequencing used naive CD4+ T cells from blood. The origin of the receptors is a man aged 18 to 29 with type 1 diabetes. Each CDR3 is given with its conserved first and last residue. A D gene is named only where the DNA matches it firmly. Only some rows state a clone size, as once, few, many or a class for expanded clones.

CDR3nt: TGTGCCACCAGCAGAGATCGGGCTAGCGGGGGGGCAACGCAGTATTTT; CDR3aa: CATSRDRASGGATQYF; abundance: -; d_gene: TRBD2; j_gene: TRBJ2-3; v_gene: TRBV15
CDR3nt: TGTGCCAGCAGCTCCCTAGCGGGAGCCTACGAGCAGTACTTC; CDR3aa: CASSSLAGAYEQYF; abundance: -; d_gene: TRBD2; j_gene: TRBJ2-7; v_gene: TRBV7-9
CDR3nt: TGTGCCAGCAGCTTCCCAGGGATCTTATACAATGAGCAGTTCTTC; CDR3aa: CASSFPGILYNEQFF; abundance: few; d_gene: -; j_gene: TRBJ2-1; v_gene: TRBV7-9
CDR3nt: TGTGCCAGCAGTTTCCGCCGCGAGCAGTACTTC; CDR3aa: CASSFRREQYF; abundance: -; d_gene: -; j_gene: TRBJ2-7; v_gene: TRBV27
CDR3nt: TGTGCCAGCAGCTTGGAGGCAAACTATGGCTACACCTTC; CDR3aa: CASSLEANYGYTF; abundance: few; d_gene: -; j_gene: TRBJ1-2; v_gene: TRBV5-4
CDR3nt: TGTGCCAGCAGTTTCCGGGGGAAGGCCTACGAGCAGTACTTC; CDR3aa: CASSFRGKAYEQYF; abundance: few; d_gene: -; j_gene: TRBJ2-7; v_gene: TRBV27
CDR3nt: TGTGCCATCAGTGACCTAGCGGGAGGCGGGGAGACCCAGTACTTC; CDR3aa: CAISDLAGGGETQYF; abundance: -; d_gene: TRBD2; j_gene: TRBJ2-5; v_gene: TRBV10-3
CDR3nt: TGTGCCAGCAGTGAACGGATGGGGAATTCACCCCTCCACTTT; CDR3aa: CASSERMGNSPLHF; abundance: few; d_gene: -; j_gene: TRBJ1-6; v_gene: TRBV6-1
CDR3nt: TGTGCCAGCAGCAGTAGGACTAGCGCAGATACGCAGTATTTT; CDR3aa: CASSSRTSADTQYF; abundance: once; d_gene: TRBD2; j_gene: TRBJ2-3; v_gene: TRBV7-2
CDR3nt: TGTGCCAGCAGTACCGCCCGGGATGGCTACACCTTC; CDR3aa: CASSTARDGYTF; abundance: few; d_gene: -; j_gene: TRBJ1-2; v_gene: TRBV6-6
CDR3nt: TGTGCCAGCAGTCTCCACAGGGGGCAAGAGACCCAGTACTTC; CDR3aa: CASSLHRGQETQYF; abundance: -; d_gene: TRBD1; j_gene: TRBJ2-5; v_gene: TRBV27
CDR3nt: TGCAGTGCTATTAGGGGGAACTACACCTTC; CDR3aa: CSAIRGNYTF; abundance: few; d_gene: -; j_gene: TRBJ1-2; v_gene: TRBV20-1
CDR3nt: TGTGCCAGCAGAAGCCCGGGCTCAGATACGCAGTATTTT; CDR3aa: CASRSPGSDTQYF; abundance: -; d_gene: -; j_gene: TRBJ2-3; v_gene: TRBV7-2
CDR3nt: TGTGCCAGCAGCTGGGTTAGGGACAGGGCCTCGGGAGAGCAGTACTTC; CDR3aa: CASSWVRDRASGEQYF; abundance: -; d_gene: TRBD1; j_gene: TRBJ2-7; v_gene: TRBV5-4
CDR3nt: TGCGCCAGCAGCCACACACTAGCGGGAGAATCAGATACGCAGTATTTT; CDR3aa: CASSHTLAGESDTQYF; abundance: few; d_gene: TRBD2; j_gene: TRBJ2-3; v_gene: TRBV5-1
CDR3nt: TGTGCCAGCAGCCTCAGACAGCTCCGGTACCAAGAGACCCAGTACTTC; CDR3aa: CASSLRQLRYQETQYF; abundance: -; d_gene: -; j_gene: TRBJ2-5; v_gene: TRBV7-2
CDR3nt: TGTGCCAGCAGTTTAGGGGGGGCGCCTACCAATCATCCCCAGTACTTC; CDR3aa: CASSLGGAPTNHPQYF; abundance: -; d_gene: -; j_gene: TRBJ2-5; v_gene: TRBV28
CDR3nt: TGCGCCAGCAGCCAAGGACAGGGAATATTCTACGAGCAGTACTTC; CDR3aa: CASSQGQGIFYEQYF; abundance: -; d_gene: TRBD1; j_gene: TRBJ2-7; v_gene: TRBV5-1
CDR3nt: TGTGCCAGCAGCGAGACAGGAGCAACTGTTTATGGCTACACCTTC; CDR3aa: CASSETGATVYGYTF; abundance: -; d_gene: -; j_gene: TRBJ1-2; v_gene: TRBV5-4
CDR3nt: TGTGCCAGCAGAGGGGACCCGGGGCGGGAGCAGTACTTC; CDR3aa: CASRGDPGREQYF; abundance: -; d_gene: -; j_gene: TRBJ2-7; v_gene: TRBV2
CDR3nt: TGTGCCATCAGTGAGTCGGAGGGTGGACAGGGAAGGAATGGCTACACCTTC; CDR3aa: CAISESEGGQGRNGYTF; abundance: -; d_gene: TRBD1; j_gene: TRBJ1-2; v_gene: TRBV10-3
CDR3nt: TGTGCCAGCAGTAAACAGGGGACAGATGGCTACACCTTC; CDR3aa: CASSKQGTDGYTF; abundance: -; d_gene: TRBD1; j_gene: TRBJ1-2; v_gene: TRBV6-5
CDR3nt: TGCGCCAGCAGCCAGGACGAACACTCTGGGGCCAACGTCCTGACTTTC; CDR3aa: CASSQDEHSGANVLTF; abundance: few; d_gene: -; j_gene: TRBJ2-6; v_gene: TRBV4-3
CDR3nt: TGTGCCAGCAGTTACCTGGGACAGAACTATGGCTACACCTTC; CDR3aa: CASSYLGQNYGYTF; abundance: few; d_gene: TRBD1; j_gene: TRBJ1-2; v_gene: TRBV6-6
CDR3nt: TGTGCCAGCAGACCTCCAGGGCAGGGCACTGAAGCTTTCTTT; CDR3aa: CASRPPGQGTEAFF; abundance: few; d_gene: -; j_gene: TRBJ1-1; v_gene: TRBV7-9